The sequence of this TCR beta chain was determined in a study of blood T cells in healthy people across ages. Through a sample-barcoded 5' primer and a J-beta primer mix, a second PCR was run for about 7 to 12 cycles. One entry per CDR3 protein results from TCRdb running MiXCR on the 5' RACE reads. This sample has about a million distinct CDR3 sequences, with more than 30% found just once. As for this clonotype: Antigen unknown.

Study observations and caveats: Observed TCR beta diversity per million T cells went down as age went up. This fall followed a roughly linear course with age.

The study isolated at least 7 million PBMCs from each sample. Trimming cost V 7 bases and J 3 bases, with 16 bases left between them. The CDR3 has 15 amino acids. The clonotype was recovered from a man younger than 30 in good health. The sample comprised blood. The chain couples TRBV12-3 or TRBV12-4 to TRBJ1-5; perhaps TRBD1 as D (5 bases). In DNA, the CDR3 is TGTGCCAGCACCAAGGGGAGACATTACAATCAGCCCCAGCATTTT. Translation: CASTKGRHYNQPQHF.